This T cell receptor (beta chain) was identified in a study of vaccination and CD4 T cells after COVID-19. On the study more broadly: Six men and four women formed the convalescents, two being Hispanic.

Once obtained from cultured CD4+ T cells, the DNA was sequenced using the Oncomine TCR Beta short-read assay. TCRdb re-analysed the PCR reads in MiXCR, keeping a single row per CDR3 protein. The sample lists roughly 20,000 distinct CDR3 sequences; less than 50% were seen once. The sample's treatment: roughly 11-day PBMC culture with coronavirus spike peptide pools or control peptides (ViraFEST assay). ViraFEST enlarged antigen-specific T cell populations with peptide pools and afterwards sequenced TCRs. In this cohort, PCR tests turned positive between March and December 2020, predating US Alpha, Beta and Delta variants. The CDR3 runs to 15 residues. The germline V gene encodes CDR1 SGHAT and CDR2 FQNNGV. J was trimmed by 6 bases and V by 0 bases; bases with no gene match: 5. Points on this clonotype: The antigen remains unidentified.

The chain is built from TRBV11-2 and TRBJ2-7; 10 bases are a match to TRBD1. Sequencing was performed on CD4+ T cells from blood, cultured in vitro, taken after SARS-CoV-2 vaccination. This receptor was identified in a human donor who had recovered from COVID-19. CDR3 sequence reads: CASSLDRTGGGEQYF. CDR3 nucleotide sequence: TGTGCCAGCAGCTTAGATCGGACAGGGGGAGGCGAGCAGTACTTC.